This T cell receptor beta chain was retrieved from a study of cytomegalovirus exposure and HLA in healthy donors. At the level of the study: In a later analysis, the approximately 110 validation repertoires were reported to have used the same platform as the approximately 700 first-cohort repertoires. Study conclusions and caveats: A subsequent analysis found that TCR clusters from the first cohort also tended to co-occur in the approximately 130 validation repertoires, with approximately 95% of cluster scores above 0. Around 160 TCR beta chains were listed as cytomegalovirus-associated. Reports credit the classifier with highly specific, highly sensitive diagnosis of cytomegalovirus status.

Remarks on this clone: What it binds is unknown.

This CDR3 spans 14 amino acids. V was pared by 5 bases and J by 7 bases, with 15 bases between. From germline, CDR1 is SGHNT and CDR2 YYREEE (reference sequence). Only in-frame clones appear in the TCRdb table, and some are missing; sequencing was by immunoSEQ multiplex PCR. Of roughly 79,000 clones listed, around 92% are singletons. The rearrangement joins TRBV5-4 to TRBJ1-4; the D gene is possibly TRBD1 (5 bases). This TCR derives from a young man in good health and CMV-seronegative. Specimen: PBMCs. The CDR3 loop reads CASSPASGGEKLFF. The CDR3 DNA reads TGTGCCAGCAGTCCCGCCTCCGGGGGTGAAAAACTGTTTTTT.